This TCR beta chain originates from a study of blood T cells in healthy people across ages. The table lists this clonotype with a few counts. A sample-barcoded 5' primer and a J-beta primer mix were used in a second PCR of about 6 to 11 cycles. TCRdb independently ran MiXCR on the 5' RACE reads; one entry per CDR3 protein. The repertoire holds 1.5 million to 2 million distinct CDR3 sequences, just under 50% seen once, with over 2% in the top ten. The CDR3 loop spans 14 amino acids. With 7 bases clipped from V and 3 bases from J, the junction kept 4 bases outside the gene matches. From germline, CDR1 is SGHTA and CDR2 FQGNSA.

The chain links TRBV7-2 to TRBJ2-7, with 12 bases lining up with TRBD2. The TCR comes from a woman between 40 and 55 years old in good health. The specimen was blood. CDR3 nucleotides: TGTGCCAGCACCCGGACTAGCGGGAACTACGAGCAGTACTTC. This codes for CASTRTSGNYEQYF.